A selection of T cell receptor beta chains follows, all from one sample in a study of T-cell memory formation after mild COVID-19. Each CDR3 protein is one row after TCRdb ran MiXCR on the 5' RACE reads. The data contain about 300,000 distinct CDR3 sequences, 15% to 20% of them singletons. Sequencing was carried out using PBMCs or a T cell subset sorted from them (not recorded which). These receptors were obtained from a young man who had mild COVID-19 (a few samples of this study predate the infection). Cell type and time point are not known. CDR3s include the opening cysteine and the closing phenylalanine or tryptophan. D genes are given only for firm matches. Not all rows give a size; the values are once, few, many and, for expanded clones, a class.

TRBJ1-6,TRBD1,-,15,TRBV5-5,TGTGCCAGCAGCGCCGAGACAGGGGGTCCTCCGTCCCTCCACTTT,CASSAETGGPPSLHF
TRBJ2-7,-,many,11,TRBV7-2,TGTGCCAGCAGCTTAGAAGGGTACATCCACTTC,CASSLEGYIHF
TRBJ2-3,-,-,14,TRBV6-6,TGTGCCAGCCGCCTGGCCGGGTACACAGATACGCAGTATTTT,CASRLAGYTDTQYF
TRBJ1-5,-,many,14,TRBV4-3,TGCGCCAGCAGCCAAGGTGGCGGGTTTTTGCCCCAGCATTTT,CASSQGGGFLPQHF
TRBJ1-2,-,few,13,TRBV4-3,TGCGCCAGCAGCCGCGGACCCCTTTATGGCTACACCTTC,CASSRGPLYGYTF
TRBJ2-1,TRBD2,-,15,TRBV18,TGTGCCAGCTCTTTCGCTAGCGGCTCCTACAATGAGCAGTTCTTC,CASSFASGSYNEQFF
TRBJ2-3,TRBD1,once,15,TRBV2,TGTGCCAGCCACGAGACAGGGAGCCGCACAGATACGCAGTATTTT,CASHETGSRTDTQYF
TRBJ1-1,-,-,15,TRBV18,TGTGCCAGCTCACCAGAAGACAGGTCTGGAACCGAAGCTTTCTTT,CASSPEDRSGTEAFF
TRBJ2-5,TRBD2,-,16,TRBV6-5,TGTGCCAGCAGTTTTCAGCCTAGCGGGGCGCAAGAGACCCAGTACTTC,CASSFQPSGAQETQYF
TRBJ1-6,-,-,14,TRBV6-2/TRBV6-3,TGTGCCAGCAGTTACGATGGAGCGAATTCACCCCTCCACTTT,CASSYDGANSPLHF
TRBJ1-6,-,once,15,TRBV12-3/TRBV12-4,TGTGCCAGCAGTTTAGAAGGAGTGGGGAATTCACCCCTCCACTTT,CASSLEGVGNSPLHF
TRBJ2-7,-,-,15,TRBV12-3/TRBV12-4,TGTGCCAGCAGTTTGGGGCCGGAAAGCTCCTACGAGCAGTACTTC,CASSLGPESSYEQYF
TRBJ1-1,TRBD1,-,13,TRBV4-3,TGCGCCAGCAGCACAGGGGGTGTCACTGAAGCTTTCTTT,CASSTGGVTEAFF
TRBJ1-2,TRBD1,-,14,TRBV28,TGTGCCAGCAGTACCAGGGGGATTCGCTATGGCTACACCTTC,CASSTRGIRYGYTF
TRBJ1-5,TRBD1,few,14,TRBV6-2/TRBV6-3,TGTGCCAGCAGGGACAGGGGGTTACGACAGCCCCAGCATTTT,CASRDRGLRQPQHF
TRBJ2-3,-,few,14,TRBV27,TGTGCCAGCAGTTTATCGAGCTCGACAGATACGCAGTATTTT,CASSLSSSTDTQYF
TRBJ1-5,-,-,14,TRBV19,TGTGCCAGTAGCCCTCAGGTAGGCTATCAGCCCCAGCATTTT,CASSPQVGYQPQHF
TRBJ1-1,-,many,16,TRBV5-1,TGCGCCAGCAGCTCCCCCCGGACACTTTCGAACACTGAAGCTTTCTTT,CASSSPRTLSNTEAFF
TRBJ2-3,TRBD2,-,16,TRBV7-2,TGTGCCAGCAGCTCCCCTAGCGGGGGGAACACAGATACGCAGTATTTT,CASSSPSGGNTDTQYF
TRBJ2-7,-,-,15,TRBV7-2,TGTGCCAGCAGCTTAGGGTCGTACAGGGCCTACGAGCAGTACTTC,CASSLGSYRAYEQYF
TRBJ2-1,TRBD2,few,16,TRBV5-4,TGTGCCAGCAGCACCCCGACTAGCGGGGAAGACAATGAGCAGTTCTTC,CASSTPTSGEDNEQFF
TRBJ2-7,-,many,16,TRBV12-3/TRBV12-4,TGTGCCAGCAGTCCTCGTTCGGGGGCCAGCTCCTACGAGCAGTACTTC,CASSPRSGASSYEQYF
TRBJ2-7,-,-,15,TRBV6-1,TGTGCCAGCAGTGAAGCGTACGGGGGTTCCTACGAGCAGTACTTC,CASSEAYGGSYEQYF
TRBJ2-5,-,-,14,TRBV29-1,TGCAGCGTTGATCGACAGGCGGGGCTCGGGACCCAGTACTTC,CSVDRQAGLGTQYF
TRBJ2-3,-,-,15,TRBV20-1,TGCAGTGTTCCACCTTACAGGGTAGGCACAGATACGCAGTATTTT,CSVPPYRVGTDTQYF
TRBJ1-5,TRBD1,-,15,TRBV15,TGTGCCACCAGCAGAGGGACAGGCTTCAATCAGCCCCAGCATTTT,CATSRGTGFNQPQHF